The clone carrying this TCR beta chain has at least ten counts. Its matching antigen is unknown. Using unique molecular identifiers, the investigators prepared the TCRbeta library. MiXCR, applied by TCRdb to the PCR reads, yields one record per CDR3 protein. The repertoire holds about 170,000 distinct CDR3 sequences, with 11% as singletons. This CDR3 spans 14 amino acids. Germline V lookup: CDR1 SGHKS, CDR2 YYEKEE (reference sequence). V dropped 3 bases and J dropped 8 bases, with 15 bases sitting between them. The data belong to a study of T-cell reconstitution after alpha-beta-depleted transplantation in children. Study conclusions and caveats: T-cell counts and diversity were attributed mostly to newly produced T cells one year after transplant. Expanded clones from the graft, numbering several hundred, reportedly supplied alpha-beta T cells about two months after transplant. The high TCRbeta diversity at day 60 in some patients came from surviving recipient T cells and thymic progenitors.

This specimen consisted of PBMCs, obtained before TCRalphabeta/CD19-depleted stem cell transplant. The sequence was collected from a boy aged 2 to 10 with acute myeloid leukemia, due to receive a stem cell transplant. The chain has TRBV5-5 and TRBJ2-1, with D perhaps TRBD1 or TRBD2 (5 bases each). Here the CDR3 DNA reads TGTGCCAGCAGCTCCGGGACCCTGGGGGATGAGCAGTTCTTC. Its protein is CASSSGTLGDEQFF.